These 10 T cell receptor beta chains came from one sample sequenced in a study of blood T cell repertoires in COVID-19. Generated by immunoSEQ multiplex PCR, the TCRdb table keeps only in-frame clones and is missing some. The repertoire holds approximately 210,000 clones, with around 86% as singletons. Material: peripheral blood. All receptors derive from a human donor in a cohort sampled during active COVID-19.

The chain carries TRBV18 and TRBJ1-1; 9 bases line up with TRBD1. The CDR3 is 17 amino acids. Per germline, CDR1 KGHSH and CDR2 LQKENI. The J segment lost 1 base and the V segment lost 1 base, leaving 7 bases of the junction unmatched. The CDR3 loop reads CASSPQTQGARNTEAFF. The CDR3 bases are TGTGCCAGCTCACCACAAACACAGGGGGCAAGGAACACTGAAGCTTTCTTT.

There are a few counts of this clone. This chain joins TRBV7-9 and TRBJ1-2, with 9 nucleotides matching TRBD1. The V gene end was trimmed by 3 bases and the J gene end by 4 bases; junction bases not matched to a gene: 9. The CDR3 covers 16 residues. CDR1 SEHNR and CDR2 FQNEAQ come from the germline V gene (reference sequence). The chain's CDR3 is CASSFLQGAVSYGYTF. The CDR3 DNA is TGTGCCAGCAGCTTTCTACAGGGGGCGGTTTCCTATGGCTACACCTTC.

This CDR3 is CASSRAWLSSYNEQFF. In DNA form, the CDR3 reads TGTGCCAGTAGTAGGGCCTGGCTGAGCTCCTACAATGAGCAGTTCTTC. The chain is built from TRBV19 and TRBJ2-1, with no clear D. CDR1 LNHDA and CDR2 SQIVND come from the germline V gene (reference sequence). The CDR3 is made up of 16 amino acids. Trimming stripped 4 bases from V and 0 bases from J, with 13 bases between.

The chain links TRBV7-9 to TRBJ1-4; D is perhaps TRBD1 (6 bases). V was clipped by 5 bases and J by 0 bases, with 22 bases between them. The length of the CDR3 is 19 residues. Germline V gives CDR1 SEHNR, CDR2 FQNEAQ (reference sequence). The DNA of the CDR3 is TGTGCCAGCAGCCCCGCGCAAAGGACAGCTTATGCAACTAATGAAAAACTGTTTTTT. Its translation: CASSPAQRTAYATNEKLFF.

This clone was seen a handful of times. This chain joins TRBV24-1 and TRBJ1-4; D unclear. CDR1 is KGHDR, CDR2 SFDVKD, per germline. The CDR3 sequence is 14 residues long. The germline V and J ends were trimmed by 5 bases and 0 bases, with 6 bases remaining between them. The CDR3 loop is CATSAAATNEKLFF. The CDR3 region has the DNA TGTGCCACCAGTGCTGCGGCAACTAATGAAAAACTGTTTTTT.

The V gene is TRBV9, the J gene TRBJ2-3; 13 bases are shared with TRBD2. Germline CDR1 and CDR2: SGDLS and YYNGEE. The CDR3 totals 18 residues. V shed 4 bases and J 0 bases; nucleotides not matched to a gene: 8. In DNA, the CDR3 is TGTGCCAGCAGCTTAGAGCCGGGACTAGCGGGAAGCACAGATACGCAGTATTTT. It yields the protein CASSLEPGLAGSTDTQYF. The full variable domain, in which reference TRBV9 and TRBJ2-3 provide the parts outside the CDR3, is DSGVTQTPKHLITATGQRVTLRCSPRSGDLSVYWYQQSLDQGLQFLIQYYNGEERAKGNILERFSAQQFPDLHSELNLSSLELGDSALYFCASSLEPGLAGSTDTQYFGPGTRLTVL.

The chain joins TRBV7-9 to TRBJ1-3, with TRBD1 as a possible D gene (5 bases). This CDR3 comprises 15 residues. CDR1 and CDR2 (germline): SEHNR, FQNEAQ (reference sequence). With 5 bases removed from V and 0 bases from J, the gap between germline ends came to 11 bases. The CDR3 DNA reads as TGTGCCAGCAGCATCCTGACAGACTCTGGAAACACCATATATTTT. Protein product: CASSILTDSGNTIYF.

The chain has TRBV11-1 and TRBJ2-5; 10 bases are a match to TRBD2. Germline values: CDR1 SGHAT, CDR2 FQDESV (reference sequence). The CDR3 runs 16 residues. With V trimmed by 4 bases and J by 5 bases, 10 bases remained unmatched. The CDR3 sequence is CASSSSGLAGVETQYF. DNA for the CDR3: TGTGCCAGCAGCTCGAGTGGCCTAGCGGGAGTGGAGACCCAGTACTTC.

V gene TRBV6-6 combines with J gene TRBJ2-3, with TRBD2 matching 7 bases. Germline V gene data show CDR1 as MNHNY and CDR2 as SVGAGI (reference sequence). V shed 7 bases and J 1 base; nucleotides not matched to a gene: 8. The CDR3 has 15 residues. The DNA for the CDR3 is TGTGCCAGCACTCTCGGGGGGAGTGGCACAGATACGCAGTATTTT. Its protein is CASTLGGSGTDTQYF.

Concerning this clone itself: The sample contains more than one DNA sequence encoding this CDR3. The V gene is TRBV28, the J gene TRBJ1-5; D is unresolved. Germline-derived CDR1 and CDR2 are MDHEN and SYDVKM. The CDR3 extends over 11 amino acids. The V end lost 6 bases, the J end lost 4 bases, and 4 bases lay between the germline ends. Written as DNA, the CDR3 is TGTGCCAGCAGCCTAAATCAGCCCCAGCATTTT. Translating it yields CASSLNQPQHF. Full variable domain (outside the CDR3, taken from reference TRBV28 and TRBJ1-5): DVKVTQSSRYLVKRTGEKVFLECVQDMDHENMFWYRQDPGLGLRLIYFSYDVKMKEKGDIPEGYSVSREKKERFSLILESASTNQTSMYLCASSLNQPQHFGDGTRLSIL.